What follows are 10 T cell receptor beta chains derived from one specimen sequenced in a study of cytomegalovirus exposure and HLA in healthy donors. PCR involved 60 Vbeta and 13 Jbeta primers. TCRdb's table, derived via immunoSEQ multiplex PCR, lists solely in-frame clones and lacks some. Of 130,000 or so clones listed, 60% to 85% are singletons. Input material: PBMCs. The receptors derive from a man aged 30 to 45 in good health and CMV-seronegative.

The chain couples TRBV28 to TRBJ2-3, with a tentative D call TRBD1 (6 bases). V was clipped by 2 bases and J by 2 bases, with 11 bases between them. This CDR3 is built from 15 residues. Germline CDR1 and CDR2: MDHEN and SYDVKM. CDR3 residues: CASSLGQINTDTQYF. The CDR3 DNA follows: TGTGCCAGCAGTTTAGGACAGATTAACACAGATACGCAGTATTTT.

V gene TRBV7-6 combines with J gene TRBJ2-7, with 7 nucleotides matching TRBD2. CDR1 SGHVS and CDR2 FNYEAQ come from the germline V gene. The CDR3 is 15 residues long. V was clipped by 5 bases and J by 4 bases; unmatched bases: 11. The CDR3 here is CASSRSPSGEYEQYF. DNA of the CDR3: TGTGCCAGCAGCCGATCACCTAGCGGAGAGTACGAGCAGTACTTC.

V is TRBV9 and J is TRBJ2-2; 8 nucleotides agree with TRBD2. There are 15 residues in the CDR3. V lost 4 bases and J lost 6; bases outside the gene matches: 8. Germline values: CDR1 SGDLS, CDR2 YYNGEE. CDR3 sequence reads: CASSLFGGAPGELFF. In DNA form, the CDR3 reads TGTGCCAGCAGCCTTTTCGGGGGGGCCCCCGGGGAGCTGTTTTTT.

This clone showed up just a few times. The chain employs TRBV6-1 and TRBJ2-7; D remains ambiguous. The CDR3 has 11 amino acids. Trimming removed 4 bases at V and 4 bases at J, with 5 bases between. Germline V gene sequence: CDR1 MNHNS, CDR2 SASEGT. In DNA, the CDR3 is TGTGCCAGCAGTGGGCCTTACGAGCAGTACTTC. This gives the protein CASSGPYEQYF.

This clone was recorded a few times. This chain uses TRBV7-3 with TRBJ2-2; no definite D call. Deletions cut 5 bases from V and 0 bases from J, with 4 bases between. The germline V gene has CDR1 SGHTA and CDR2 FQGTGA. The CDR3 runs to 13 residues. CDR3 nucleotides: TGTGCCAGCAGCACAGCGAACACCGGGGAGCTGTTTTTT. It is translated as CASSTANTGELFF.

CDR3 coding DNA: TGCAGCGTTCAAGGGGCGATCAATCAGCCCCAGCATTTT. Its protein is CSVQGAINQPQHF. This chain uses TRBV29-1 with TRBJ1-5; possibly TRBD1 for D (5 bases). This CDR3 spans 13 amino acids. Germline-derived CDR1 and CDR2 are SQVTM and ANQGSEA. The ends were cut back, 5 bases at V and 3 bases at J, with 11 bases in the middle.

The chain recombines TRBV29-1 with TRBJ2-1; 14 bases match TRBD2. CDR1 is SQVTM and CDR2 is ANQGSEA in the germline V gene. The J segment lost 7 bases and the V segment lost 6 bases, leaving 17 bases of the junction unmatched. The CDR3 is 18 residues long. The CDR3 is CSVVLVPRLAGGGNEQFF. CDR3 bases: TGCAGCGTCGTTCTAGTCCCTCGACTAGCGGGAGGGGGGAATGAGCAGTTCTTC.

The gene calls are TRBV7-6 and TRBJ2-3, with TRBD1 matching over 7 bases. The CDR3 loop spans 14 amino acids. Trimming cost V 3 bases and J 2 bases; bases outside gene matches: 2. Germline values: CDR1 SGHVS, CDR2 FNYEAQ. Here the CDR3 DNA reads TGTGCCAGCAGCTTTGGGACAGCCACAGATACGCAGTATTTT. Its protein is CASSFGTATDTQYF.

J is TRBJ2-5 and V is TRBV7-2; D gene ambiguous. The ends were cut back, 2 bases at V and 3 bases at J, with 10 bases in the middle. This CDR3 is 14 amino acids long. Germline V CDR1 and CDR2: SGHTA, FQGNSA. In nucleotides, the CDR3 is TGTGCCAGCAGCTTATTTGGTCCAGAAGAGACCCAGTACTTC. Protein sequence: CASSLFGPEETQYF.

The J gene is TRBJ2-7, the V gene TRBV6-5, with TRBD1 matching over 7 bases. The germline gives CDR1 MNHEY, CDR2 SVGAGI. The CDR3 has 15 amino acids. Trimming took 6 bases from V and 5 from J; bases not matched to a gene: 13. The CDR3 sequence is CASSDSGGRFDEQYF. As DNA, the CDR3 is TGTGCCAGCAGCGATTCAGGGGGTAGGTTTGACGAGCAGTACTTC.